This TCR beta chain is drawn from a study of regulatory T cells in long-lasting Graves disease. In its sample, this clonotype was seen many times. The antigen is unknown. Time point given: newly diagnosed GD, antithyroid drugs for less than 3 months. TCR sequences were obtained from RNA taken from PBMCs. Roughly 9.2-milliliter peripheral blood samples went into EDTA tubes. Findings and limits, study-wide: Examination was confined to peripheral blood, excluding thyroid tissue.

The CDR3 totals 17 residues. With 2 bases removed from V and 5 bases from J, the gap between germline ends came to 21 bases. CDR1 MDHEN and CDR2 SYDVKM come from the germline V gene. The authors built TCR beta libraries using iRepertoire HTBI primers and Arm-PCR of CDR3 regions. TCRdb fed the multiplex PCR reads into MiXCR, producing one record per CDR3 protein. Among hundreds of thousands of distinct CDR3 sequences listed, 15% to 18% were seen once. The sequencing used peripheral blood mononuclear cells (PBMCs), collected at new diagnosis, from a patient treated with antithyroid drugs. This sequence was found in a female donor with Graves disease. The V call is TRBV28, the J call TRBJ2-5, with a tentative D call TRBD1 (6 bases). CDR3 amino acids: CASSLQDSSYTGETQYF. In nucleotides, the CDR3 is TGTGCCAGCAGTTTACAGGACAGTTCTTACACGGGGGAGACCCAGTACTTC.